Reported below is one TCR beta chain. Its antigen is as yet unknown. Germline values: CDR1 SGDLS, CDR2 YYNGEE. This CDR3 spans 15 amino acids. Between the trimmed V and J ends, which lost 0 bases and 2 bases, there was a span of 11 bases. This sample is drawn from a study of cytomegalovirus exposure and HLA in healthy donors. Study conclusions and caveats: Three CMV-associated chains proved CMV antigen-specific in vitro. Equally common other TCR beta chains were less clonally expanded than HLA-associated ones, a later analysis found. What a later analysis showed was that several of the most significant clusters appeared linked to common viral pathogens. The records held CMV serostatus as the only immune exposure information.

Primers included in the PCR were 60 Vbeta and 13 Jbeta primers. Profiling relied on immunoSEQ multiplex PCR, and the TCRdb table lists in-frame clones only, not all of them. The sample records about 80,000 clones, around 80% being singletons. The clonotype was recovered from a woman aged 50 to 60 in good health and CMV-seropositive. The rearrangement uses TRBV9 and TRBJ2-5; a weak D match, TRBD2 (5 bases). Material for sequencing was PBMCs. In nucleotides, the CDR3 is TGTGCCAGCAGCGTAGCAGCCAGCGGACAAGAGACCCAGTACTTC. This codes for CASSVAASGQETQYF.